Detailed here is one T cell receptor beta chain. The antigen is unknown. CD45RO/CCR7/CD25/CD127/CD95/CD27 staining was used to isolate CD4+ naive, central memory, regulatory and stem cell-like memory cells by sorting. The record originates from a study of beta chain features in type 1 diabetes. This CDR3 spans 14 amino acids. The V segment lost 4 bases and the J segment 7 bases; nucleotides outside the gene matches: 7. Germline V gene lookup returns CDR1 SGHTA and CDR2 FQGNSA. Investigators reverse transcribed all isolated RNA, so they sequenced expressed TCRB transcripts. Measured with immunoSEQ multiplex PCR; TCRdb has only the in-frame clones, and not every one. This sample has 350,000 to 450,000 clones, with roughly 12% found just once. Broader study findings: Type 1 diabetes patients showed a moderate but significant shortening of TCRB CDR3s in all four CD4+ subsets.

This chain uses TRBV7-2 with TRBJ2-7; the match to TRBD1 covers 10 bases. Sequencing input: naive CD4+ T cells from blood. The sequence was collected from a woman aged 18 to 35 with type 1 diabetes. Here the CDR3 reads CASSSRQGAGEQYF. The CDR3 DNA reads TGTGCCAGCAGCTCAAGACAGGGGGCGGGAGAGCAGTACTTC.